Sequencing of this T cell receptor (beta chain) was carried out in a study of regulatory T cells in long-lasting Graves disease. In germline, CDR1 is SGHTA, CDR2 FQGNSA. The length of the CDR3 is 18 residues. For this clonotype: Its target is unknown. It may be a read error: a sequence one base away is much more abundant.

As for time point: persistent/refractory GD, antithyroid drugs over 5 years with positive TRAb. PBMC RNA was the source of the TCR library. Study-wide results and caveats: Accuracy could have been hurt by small sample size. The researchers studied only peripheral blood, not thyroid tissue. New patients shared fewer public clonotypes (about 1,000) than persistent patients did (about 2,700). Persistent cases favored TRBV28, TRBJ1-2 and TRBJ2-5.

iRepertoire HTBI primers and Arm-PCR of CDR3 regions built TCR beta libraries. TCRdb itself ran the multiplex PCR reads through MiXCR, one entry per CDR3 protein. The table records roughly 470,000 distinct CDR3 sequences, less than 25% of them present only once. The rearrangement joins TRBV7-2 to TRBJ2-5, with D perhaps TRBD1 or TRBD2 (6 bases each). The sample here was peripheral blood mononuclear cells (PBMCs), taken when the disease was refractory, from a patient treated with antithyroid drugs. The clonotype originates from a female donor with Graves disease. CDR3 nucleotides: TGTGCCGGCAGCCAAGAGGGGCTCGGGGGCCGTGACCAAGAGACCCAGTACTTC. Translating gives CAGSQEGLGGRDQETQYF. Looking up the rest from reference TRBV7-2 and TRBJ2-5 gives the full variable domain: GAGVSQSPSNKVTEKGKDVELRCDPISGHTALYWYRQSLGQGLEFLIYFQGNSAPDKSGLPSDRFSAERTGGSVSTLTIQRTQQEDSAVYLCAGSQEGLGGRDQETQYFGPGTRLLVL.